One and the same sample provided the 20 T cell receptor beta chains below, sequenced in a study of Ad26.COV2.S vaccination and SARS-CoV-2 variants. Assay: immunoSEQ multiplex PCR; the TCRdb copy retains only in-frame clones and omits some. The sample shows 400,000 to 500,000 clones, approximately 90% of them seen only once. Indicated treatment: around 19 received Ad26.COV2.S at low or high dose, single or two shots; five or six received placebo; per-sample allocation not given. On day 63 after the first injection, vaccine and placebo recipients gave samples. Sequenced here: peripheral blood, sampled in a trial of Ad26.COV2.S vaccine versus placebo. The receptors stem from a person between 18 and 59 years old who received the Ad26.COV2.S COVID-19 vaccine or a placebo.

The chain carries TRBV5-5 and TRBJ1-2; 7 nucleotides agree with TRBD1. Unmatched junction bases numbered 10, after V lost 6 bases and J lost 5 bases. The CDR3 has 14 residues. CDR1 and CDR2 (germline): SGHKS, YYEKEE (reference sequence). The CDR3 DNA is TGTGCCAGCAACCCGGGACAGCTTCTATATGGCTACACCTTC. This translates into CASNPGQLLYGYTF.

The chain couples TRBV27 to TRBJ1-6, with TRBD1 matching 11 bases. The CDR3 covers 15 residues. Germline V gene sequence: CDR1 MNHEY, CDR2 SMNVEV (reference sequence). The ends lost 0 bases at V and 9 bases at J; junction bases unmatched: 1. This chain's CDR3 is CASSLSGTGGSPLHF. CDR3 in DNA: TGTGCCAGCAGTTTATCCGGGACAGGGGGTTCACCCCTCCACTTT.

In regard to this clone: Other DNA sequences in the sample encode the same CDR3. The chain is built from TRBV19 and TRBJ2-3; D gene unclear. Between the trimmed V and J ends, which lost 1 base and 1 base, there was a span of 6 bases. The CDR3 totals 14 residues. The germline CDR1 and CDR2 sequences are LNHDA and SQIVND (reference sequence). The CDR3 DNA sequence: TGTGCCAGTAGTATAGGGGTGGGCACAGATACGCAGTATTTT. It is translated as CASSIGVGTDTQYF.

The chain uses TRBV6-5 and TRBJ1-6, with D unresolved. Germline V gene lookup returns CDR1 MNHEY and CDR2 SVGAGI. V was cut by 7 bases and J by 7 bases, with 14 bases left in between. This CDR3 has 14 residues. CDR3: CASTRGHGNSPLHF. Here the CDR3 DNA reads TGTGCCAGCACGAGAGGTCATGGAAATTCACCCCTCCACTTT.

This clone appeared once. The chain uses TRBV5-1 and TRBJ1-4; 10 positions match TRBD1. Trimming at V came to 2 bases and at J to 8 bases, leaving 6 bases not matched to a gene. CDR1 is SGHRS and CDR2 is YFSETQ in the germline V gene. This CDR3 comprises 15 residues. The DNA of the CDR3 is TGCGCCAGCAGCTTAAGGGGGACAGGGGAGGAAAAACTGTTTTTT. The encoded protein is CASSLRGTGEEKLFF.

V and J are TRBV3-1 (or the pseudogene TRBV3-2) and TRBJ2-7; 9 bases agree with TRBD1. The J segment lost 3 bases and the V segment lost 2 bases, leaving 5 bases of the junction unmatched. CDR1 is LGHDT and CDR2 is YNNKEL in the germline V gene (reference sequence). The CDR3 covers 15 residues. The CDR3 sequence is CASSQTGTGFYEQYF. In nucleotides, the CDR3 is TGTGCCAGCAGCCAAACCGGGACAGGGTTCTACGAGCAGTACTTC.

The gene calls are TRBV30 and TRBJ2-5, with 11 bases fitting TRBD2. The CDR3 has 14 residues. V shed 4 bases and J 3 bases; nucleotides not matched to a gene: 4. Germline assignment: CDR1 GTSNPN and CDR2 SVGIG (reference sequence). The chain's CDR3 is CAWKVAGGKETQYF. The CDR3 DNA reads as TGTGCCTGGAAGGTAGCGGGGGGGAAAGAGACCCAGTACTTC.

This chain uses TRBV18 with TRBJ2-7; 7 bases are a match to TRBD1. V shed 1 base, J shed 0 bases, and the junction held 3 bases outside the gene matches. Germline CDR1 and CDR2: KGHSH and LQKENI. There are 15 residues in the CDR3. CDR3 nucleotides: TGTGCCAGCTCACCACAGGACAGGTCCTCCTACGAGCAGTACTTC. Translated: CASSPQDRSSYEQYF.

The chain recombines TRBV7-9 with TRBJ2-6; the D gene could be TRBD1 or TRBD2 (5 bases each). V was cut by 4 bases and J by 2 bases, with 21 bases left in between. The CDR3 spans 19 residues. The germline CDR1 and CDR2 sequences are SEHNR and FQNEAQ (reference sequence). CDR3 sequence (DNA): TGTGCCAGCAGCTCCGACCGGGACCTTACTACGGCTGGGGCCAACGTCCTGACTTTC. Its translation is CASSSDRDLTTAGANVLTF.

The genes are TRBV5-1 and TRBJ2-1; 12 bases agree with TRBD2. This CDR3 spans 17 amino acids. CDR1 is SGHRS, CDR2 YFSETQ, per germline. The J segment lost 3 bases and the V segment lost 0 bases, leaving 4 bases of the junction unmatched. The chain's CDR3 is CASSLVLAGGNYNEQFF. The DNA of the CDR3 is TGCGCCAGCAGCTTGGTGCTAGCGGGGGGGAACTACAATGAGCAGTTCTTC.

V usage is TRBV7-8 and J usage is TRBJ2-2, with 8 bases lining up with TRBD2. The CDR3 has 16 amino acids. The germline CDR1 and CDR2 sequences are SGHVS and FQNEAQ. The trim removed 5 bases at V and 7 bases at J, leaving 12 bases unmatched. CDR3 region: CASSTPQRGWDGELFF. The DNA for the CDR3 is TGTGCCAGCAGCACCCCCCAGCGGGGGTGGGACGGGGAGCTGTTTTTT.

This sequence joins TRBV7-2 and TRBJ2-4; 7 nucleotides match TRBD1. The CDR3 totals 12 residues. Trimming at V came to 7 bases and at J to 5 bases, leaving 2 bases not matched to a gene. Per germline, CDR1 SGHTA and CDR2 FQGNSA. The CDR3 loop reads CASTGTENIQYF. CDR3 bases: TGTGCCAGCACCGGGACAGAAAACATTCAGTACTTC.

J is TRBJ1-4 and V is TRBV25-1, with 7 nucleotides matching TRBD1. The CDR3 length is 15 residues. With 4 bases clipped from V and 8 bases from J, the junction kept 10 bases outside the gene matches. Germline lookup yields CDR1 MGHDK and CDR2 SYGVNS. This chain's CDR3 is CASSVYRGSGEKLFF. The DNA of the CDR3 is TGTGCCAGCAGTGTCTACAGGGGATCGGGGGAAAAACTGTTTTTT. Drawing the rest from reference TRBV25-1 and TRBJ1-4, the complete variable domain is EADIYQTPRYLVIGTGKKITLECSQTMGHDKMYWYQQDPGMELHLIHYSYGVNSTEKGDLSSESTVSRIRTEHFPLTLESARPSHTSQYLCASSVYRGSGEKLFFGSGTQLSVL.

V gene TRBV7-9 combines with J gene TRBJ2-7; tentative D call: TRBD1 (6 bases). This CDR3 has 15 residues. Germline CDR1 and CDR2: SEHNR and FQNEAQ (reference sequence). Trimming took 3 bases from V and 3 from J, leaving 15 bases between them. The CDR3 protein is CASSLLTGQRYEQYF. CDR3 DNA: TGTGCCAGCAGCTTGCTCACTGGACAGCGCTACGAGCAGTACTTC.

This chain links TRBV28 with TRBJ2-1; D not resolved. CDR3 length: 15 amino acids. Per germline, CDR1 MDHEN and CDR2 SYDVKM. V was clipped by 6 bases and J by 7 bases, with 19 bases between them. The CDR3 region has the DNA TGTGCCAGCAGGGGCCGTCGACATCGTATTAATGAGCAGTTCTTC. Protein: CASRGRRHRINEQFF.

V is TRBV27 and J is TRBJ2-7, with 12 bases fitting TRBD2. V gave up 5 bases and J gave up 3 bases; unmatched junction bases: 8. The V gene's germline CDR1 is MNHEY and CDR2 SMNVEV (reference sequence). The CDR3 covers 16 residues. The CDR3: CASSLNGLAGFYEQYF. The CDR3 region has the DNA TGTGCCAGCAGTCTAAACGGACTAGCGGGGTTCTACGAGCAGTACTTC.

The chain combines TRBV29-1 with TRBJ1-2; 9 bases fit TRBD1. V shed 7 bases, J shed 3 bases, and the junction held 9 bases outside the gene matches. CDR1 is SQVTM, CDR2 ANQGSEA, per germline. The CDR3 is 14 amino acids. The CDR3 loop reads CSALQQGADYGYTF. CDR3 in DNA: TGCAGCGCTCTTCAACAGGGGGCTGACTATGGCTACACCTTC.

The V call is TRBV5-6, the J call TRBJ2-2, with D possibly being TRBD2 (6 bases). In germline, CDR1 is SGHDT, CDR2 YYEEEE. Trimming cost V 7 bases and J 0 bases, with 16 bases left between them. The CDR3 spans 16 residues. CDR3 DNA sequence: TGTGCCAGCGGAATACGGTCGGGGGCGAACACCGGGGAGCTGTTTTTT. This codes for CASGIRSGANTGELFF.

Regarding this clone: No conserved phenylalanine or tryptophan ends this CDR3, so it is likely a read error. No DNA is shown, since the ends of the CDR3 on it are uncertain; the CDR3 is the one TCRdb lists. V usage is TRBV7-9 and J usage is TRBJ1-1; the table calls TRBD1, which could not be checked here. The CDR3 numbers 13 amino acids, ends counted. The germline CDR1 and CDR2 sequences are SEHNR and FQNEAQ (reference sequence). CDR3 protein: CASSLGSRDSVGS.

The gene calls are TRBV2 and TRBJ2-5; 12 bases match TRBD2. Germline-derived CDR1 and CDR2 are SNHLY and FYNNEI. V was clipped by 8 bases and J by 1 base; unmatched bases: 11. The CDR3 length is 17 residues. The chain's CDR3 is CASGLGLAGTSQETQYF. The DNA of the CDR3 is TGTGCCAGCGGCCTCGGACTAGCGGGGACCAGCCAAGAGACCCAGTACTTC.